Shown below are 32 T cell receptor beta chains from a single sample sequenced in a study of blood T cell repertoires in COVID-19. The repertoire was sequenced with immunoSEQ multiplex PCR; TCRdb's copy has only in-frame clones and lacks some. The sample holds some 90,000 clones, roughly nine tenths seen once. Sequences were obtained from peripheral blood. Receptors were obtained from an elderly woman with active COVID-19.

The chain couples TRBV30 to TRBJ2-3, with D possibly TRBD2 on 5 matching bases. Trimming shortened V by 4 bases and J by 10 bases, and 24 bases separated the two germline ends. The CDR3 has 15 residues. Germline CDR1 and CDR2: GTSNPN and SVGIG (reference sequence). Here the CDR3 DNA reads TGTGCCTGGACCGGAGGTGGGGAATTAAAAGTATCGCAGTATTTT. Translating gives CAWTGGGELKVSQYF.

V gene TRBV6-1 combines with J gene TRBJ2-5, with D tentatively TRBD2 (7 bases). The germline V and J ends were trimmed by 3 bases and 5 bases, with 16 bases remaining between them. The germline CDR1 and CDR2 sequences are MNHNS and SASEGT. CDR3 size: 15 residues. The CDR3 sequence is CASSDFVGGLETQYF. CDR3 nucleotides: TGTGCCAGCAGTGATTTTGTGGGGGGGCTGGAGACCCAGTACTTC.

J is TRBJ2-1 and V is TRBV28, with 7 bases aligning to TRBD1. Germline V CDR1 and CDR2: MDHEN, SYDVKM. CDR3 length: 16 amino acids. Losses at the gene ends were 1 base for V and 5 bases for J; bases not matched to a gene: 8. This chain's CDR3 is CASSLFFGQDHNEQFF. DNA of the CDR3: TGTGCCAGCAGTTTATTCTTCGGACAGGACCACAATGAGCAGTTCTTC.

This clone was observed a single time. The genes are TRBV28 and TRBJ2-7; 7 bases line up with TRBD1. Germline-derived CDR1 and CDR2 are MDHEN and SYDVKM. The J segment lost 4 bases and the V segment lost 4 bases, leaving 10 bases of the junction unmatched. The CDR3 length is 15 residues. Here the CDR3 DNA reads TGTGCCAGCAGTTCTCAAGGGACAGCTTCATACGAGCAGTACTTC. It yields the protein CASSSQGTASYEQYF.

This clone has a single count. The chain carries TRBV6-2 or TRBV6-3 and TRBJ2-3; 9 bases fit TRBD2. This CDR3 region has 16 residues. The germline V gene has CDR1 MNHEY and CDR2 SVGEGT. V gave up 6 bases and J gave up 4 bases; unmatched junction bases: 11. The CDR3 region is CASSPTLSGSADTQYF. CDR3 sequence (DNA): TGTGCCAGCAGCCCTACCCTTAGCGGGAGCGCAGATACGCAGTATTTT.

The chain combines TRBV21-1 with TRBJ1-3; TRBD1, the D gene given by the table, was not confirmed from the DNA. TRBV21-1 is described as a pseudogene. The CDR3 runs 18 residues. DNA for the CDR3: TGTGCCAGCAGGCACATTCACAGGGGAACGAGTCCTGGAAACACCATATATTTT. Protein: CASRHIHRGTSPGNTIYF.

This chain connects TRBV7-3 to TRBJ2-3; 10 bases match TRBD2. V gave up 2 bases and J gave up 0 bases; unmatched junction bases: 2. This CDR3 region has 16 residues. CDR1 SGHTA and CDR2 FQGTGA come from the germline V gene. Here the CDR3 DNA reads TGTGCCAGCAGCTTACGAGCGGGAGGGAGCACAGATACGCAGTATTTT. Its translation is CASSLRAGGSTDTQYF. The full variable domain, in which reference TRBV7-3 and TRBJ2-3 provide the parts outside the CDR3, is GAGVSQTPSNKVTEKGKYVELRCDPISGHTALYWYRQSLGQGPEFLIYFQGTGAADDSGLPNDRFFAVRPEGSVSTLKIQRTERGDSAVYLCASSLRAGGSTDTQYFGPGTRLTVL.

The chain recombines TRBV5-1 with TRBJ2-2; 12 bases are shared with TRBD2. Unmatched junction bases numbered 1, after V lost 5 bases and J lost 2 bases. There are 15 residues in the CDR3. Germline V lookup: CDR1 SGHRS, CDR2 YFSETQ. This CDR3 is CASRTSGSNTGELFF. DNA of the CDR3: TGCGCCAGCAGGACTAGCGGGAGTAACACCGGGGAGCTGTTTTTT.

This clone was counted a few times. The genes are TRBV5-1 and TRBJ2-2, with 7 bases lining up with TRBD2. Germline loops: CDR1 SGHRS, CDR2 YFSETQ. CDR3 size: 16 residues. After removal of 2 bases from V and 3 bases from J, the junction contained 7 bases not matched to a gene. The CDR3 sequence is CASSLLAPWDTGELFF. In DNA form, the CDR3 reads TGCGCCAGCAGCTTACTAGCGCCATGGGACACCGGGGAGCTGTTTTTT.

CDR3 amino acids: CASSLRLYQPQHF. The DNA of the CDR3 is TGTGCCAGCAGCCTAAGATTATATCAGCCCCAGCATTTT. The V call is TRBV6-5, the J call TRBJ1-5; D is undetermined. V was clipped by 6 bases and J by 5 bases, with 11 bases between them. Germline CDR1 is MNHEY and CDR2 is SVGAGI. The CDR3 spans 13 residues.

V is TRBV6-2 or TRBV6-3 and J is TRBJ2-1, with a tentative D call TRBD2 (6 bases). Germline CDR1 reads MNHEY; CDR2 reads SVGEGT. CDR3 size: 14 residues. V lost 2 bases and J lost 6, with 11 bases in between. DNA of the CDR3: TGTGCCAGCAGTTACCCGGGACTTTTCAATGAGCAGTTCTTC. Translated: CASSYPGLFNEQFF.

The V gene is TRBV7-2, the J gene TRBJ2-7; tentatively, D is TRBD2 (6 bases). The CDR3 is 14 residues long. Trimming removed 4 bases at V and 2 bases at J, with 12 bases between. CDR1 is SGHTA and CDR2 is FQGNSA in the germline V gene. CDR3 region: CASSWSGEAYEQYF. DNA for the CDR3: TGTGCCAGCAGCTGGTCGGGAGAAGCCTACGAGCAGTACTTC.

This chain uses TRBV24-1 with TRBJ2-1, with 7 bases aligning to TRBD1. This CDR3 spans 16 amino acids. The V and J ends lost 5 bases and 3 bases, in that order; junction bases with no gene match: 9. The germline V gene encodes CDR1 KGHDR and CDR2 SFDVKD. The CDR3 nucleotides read TGTGCCACCAGTGTACAGGGGAAGGGAATCTACAATGAGCAGTTCTTC. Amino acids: CATSVQGKGIYNEQFF.

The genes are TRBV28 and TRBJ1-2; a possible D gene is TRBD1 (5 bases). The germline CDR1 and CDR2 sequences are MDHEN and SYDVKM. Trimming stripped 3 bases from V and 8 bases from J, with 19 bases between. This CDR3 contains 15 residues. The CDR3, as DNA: TGTGCCAGCAGTTTGTTCAGGGCTCATTCCCAAGGCTACACCTTC. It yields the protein CASSLFRAHSQGYTF.

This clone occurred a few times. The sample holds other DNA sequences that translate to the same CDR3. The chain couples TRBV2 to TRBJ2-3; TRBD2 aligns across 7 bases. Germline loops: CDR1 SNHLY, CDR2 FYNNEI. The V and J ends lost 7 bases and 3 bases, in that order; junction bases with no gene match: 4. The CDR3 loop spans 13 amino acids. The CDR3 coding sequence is TGTGCCAGCAAACCGGGGGGAACAGATACGCAGTATTTT. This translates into CASKPGGTDTQYF.

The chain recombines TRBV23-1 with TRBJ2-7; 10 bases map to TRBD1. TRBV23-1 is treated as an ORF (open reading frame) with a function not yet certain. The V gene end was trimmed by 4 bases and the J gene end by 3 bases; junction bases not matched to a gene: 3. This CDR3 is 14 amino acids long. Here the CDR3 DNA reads TGCGCCAGCAGTCGCGGGACAGGGGTCTACGAGCAGTACTTC. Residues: CASSRGTGVYEQYF.

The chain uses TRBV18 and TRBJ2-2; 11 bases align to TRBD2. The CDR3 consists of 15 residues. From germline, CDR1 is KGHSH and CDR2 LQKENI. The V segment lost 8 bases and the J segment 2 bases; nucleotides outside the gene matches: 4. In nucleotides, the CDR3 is TGTGCCAGCCCGCGACTAGCGGGAAACACCGGGGAGCTGTTTTTT. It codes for CASPRLAGNTGELFF.

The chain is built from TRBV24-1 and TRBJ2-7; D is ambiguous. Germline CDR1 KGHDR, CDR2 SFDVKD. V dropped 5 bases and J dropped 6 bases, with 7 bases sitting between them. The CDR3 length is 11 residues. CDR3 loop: CATSGGREQYF. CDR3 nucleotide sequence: TGTGCCACCAGTGGAGGCCGCGAGCAGTACTTC.

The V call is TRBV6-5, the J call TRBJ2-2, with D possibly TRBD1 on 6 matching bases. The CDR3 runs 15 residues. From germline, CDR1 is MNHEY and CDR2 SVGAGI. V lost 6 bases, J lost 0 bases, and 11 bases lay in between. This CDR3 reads CASRTGQTNTGELFF. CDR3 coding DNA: TGTGCCAGCAGGACCGGACAGACGAACACCGGGGAGCTGTTTTTT.

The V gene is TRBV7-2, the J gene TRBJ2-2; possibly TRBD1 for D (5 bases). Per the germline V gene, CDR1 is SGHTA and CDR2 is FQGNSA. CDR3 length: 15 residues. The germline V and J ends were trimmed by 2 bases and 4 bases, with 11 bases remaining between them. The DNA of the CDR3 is TGTGCCAGCAGCTTACTAGGTCAGGGCACCGGGGAGCTGTTTTTT. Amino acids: CASSLLGQGTGELFF.

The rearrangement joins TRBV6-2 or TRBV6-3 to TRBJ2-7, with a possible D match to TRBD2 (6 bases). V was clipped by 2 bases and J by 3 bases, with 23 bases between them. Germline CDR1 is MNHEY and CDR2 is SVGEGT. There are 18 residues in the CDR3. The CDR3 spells CASSYQFSGTSRYYEQYF. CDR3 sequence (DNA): TGTGCCAGCAGTTACCAGTTTTCCGGAACTAGCCGGTACTACGAGCAGTACTTC.

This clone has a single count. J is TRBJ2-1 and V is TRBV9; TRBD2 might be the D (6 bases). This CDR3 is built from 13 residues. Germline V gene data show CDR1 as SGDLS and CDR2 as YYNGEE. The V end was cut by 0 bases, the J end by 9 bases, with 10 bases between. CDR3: CASSVAPEGEQFF. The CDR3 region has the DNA TGTGCCAGCAGCGTAGCTCCGGAGGGTGAGCAGTTCTTC.

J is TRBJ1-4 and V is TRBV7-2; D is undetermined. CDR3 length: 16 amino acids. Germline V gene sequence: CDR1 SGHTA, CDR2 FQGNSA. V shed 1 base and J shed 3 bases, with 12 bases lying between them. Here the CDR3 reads CASSLDTSSANEKLFF. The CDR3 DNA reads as TGTGCCAGCAGCTTAGATACGTCGTCGGCTAATGAAAAACTGTTTTTT.

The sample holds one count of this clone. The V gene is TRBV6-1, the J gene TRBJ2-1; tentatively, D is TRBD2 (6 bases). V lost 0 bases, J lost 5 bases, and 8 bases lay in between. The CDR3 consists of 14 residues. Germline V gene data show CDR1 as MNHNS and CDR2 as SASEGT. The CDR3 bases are TGTGCCAGCAGTGAAGCGGGAGGAGACAATGAGCAGTTCTTC. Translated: CASSEAGGDNEQFF.

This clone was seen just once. The CDR3 here is CASRLQGEAFF. CDR3 bases: TGTGCCAGCAGACTACAGGGTGAAGCTTTCTTT. The chain links TRBV6-6 to TRBJ1-1; D may be TRBD1 (6 bases). V lost 6 bases to trimming and J lost 7 bases, with 9 bases between them. The CDR3 is 11 residues long. Germline CDR1 reads MNHNY; CDR2 reads SVGAGI (reference sequence).

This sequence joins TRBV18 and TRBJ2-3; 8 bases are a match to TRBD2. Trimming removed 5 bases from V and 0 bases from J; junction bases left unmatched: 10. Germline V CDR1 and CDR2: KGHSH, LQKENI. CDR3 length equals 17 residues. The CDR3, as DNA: TGTGCCAGCTCAACAGGTACAGCGGGAGTAAGCACAGATACGCAGTATTTT. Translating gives CASSTGTAGVSTDTQYF.

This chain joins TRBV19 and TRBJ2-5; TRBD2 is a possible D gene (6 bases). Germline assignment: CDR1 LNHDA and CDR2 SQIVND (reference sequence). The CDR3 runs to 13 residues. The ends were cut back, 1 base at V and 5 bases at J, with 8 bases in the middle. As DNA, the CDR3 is TGTGCCAGTAGTATAGTAGGAGGGGAGACCCAGTACTTC. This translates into CASSIVGGETQYF. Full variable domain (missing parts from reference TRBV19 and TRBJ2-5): DGGITQSPKYLFRKEGQNVTLSCEQNLNHDAMYWYRQDPGQGLRLIYYSQIVNDFQKGDIAEGYSVSREKKESFPLTVTSAQKNPTAFYLCASSIVGGETQYFGPGTRLLVL.

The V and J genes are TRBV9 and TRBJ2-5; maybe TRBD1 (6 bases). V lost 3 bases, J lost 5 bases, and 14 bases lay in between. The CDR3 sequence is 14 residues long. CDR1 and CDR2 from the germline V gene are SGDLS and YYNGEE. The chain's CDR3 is CASSGGQVLETQYF. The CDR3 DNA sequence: TGTGCCAGCAGCGGGGGACAAGTTCTGGAGACCCAGTACTTC.

Here the CDR3 DNA reads TGTGCCAGCAGCTTGAGTTCCGGTAGCGGACAAGAGACCCAGTACTTC. This translates into CASSLSSGSGQETQYF. The chain employs TRBV7-3 and TRBJ2-5; a weak D match, TRBD2 (6 bases). The CDR3 is 16 residues long. CDR1 SGHTA and CDR2 FQGTGA come from the germline V gene. The V gene lost 3 bases and the J gene lost 2 bases, with 16 bases spanning the gap.

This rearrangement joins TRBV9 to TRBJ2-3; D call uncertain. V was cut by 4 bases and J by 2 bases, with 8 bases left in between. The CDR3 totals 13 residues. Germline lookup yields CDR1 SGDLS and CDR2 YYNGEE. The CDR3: CASSPLYTDTQYF. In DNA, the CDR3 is TGTGCCAGCAGCCCTCTGTACACAGATACGCAGTATTTT.

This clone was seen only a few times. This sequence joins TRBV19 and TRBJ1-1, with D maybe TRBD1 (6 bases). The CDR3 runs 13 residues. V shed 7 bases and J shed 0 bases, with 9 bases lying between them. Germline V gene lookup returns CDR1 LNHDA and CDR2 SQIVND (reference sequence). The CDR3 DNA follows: TGTGCCAGTATGCGGACAGTGAACACTGAAGCTTTCTTT. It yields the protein CASMRTVNTEAFF.

This CDR3 reads CATGLAGSNEQFF. CDR3 nucleotide sequence: TGTGCCACCGGACTAGCGGGAAGCAATGAGCAGTTCTTC. This chain uses TRBV21-1 with TRBJ2-1; the table's D gene call, TRBD2, was not cross checked with the DNA. TRBV21-1 is a pseudogene segment. There are 13 residues in the CDR3.